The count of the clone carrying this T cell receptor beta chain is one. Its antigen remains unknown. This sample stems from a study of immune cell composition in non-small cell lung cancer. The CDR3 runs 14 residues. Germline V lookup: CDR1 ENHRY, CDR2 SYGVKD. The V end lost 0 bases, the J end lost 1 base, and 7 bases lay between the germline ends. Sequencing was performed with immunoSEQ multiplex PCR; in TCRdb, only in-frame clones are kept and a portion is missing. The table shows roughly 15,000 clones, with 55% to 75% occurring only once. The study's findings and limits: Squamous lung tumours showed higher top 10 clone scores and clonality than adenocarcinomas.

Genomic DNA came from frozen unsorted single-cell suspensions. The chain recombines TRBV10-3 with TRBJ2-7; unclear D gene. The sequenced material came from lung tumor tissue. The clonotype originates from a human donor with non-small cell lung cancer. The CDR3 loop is CAISESSVSYEQYF. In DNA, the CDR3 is TGTGCCATCAGTGAGTCATCGGTTTCCTACGAGCAGTACTTC.